This T cell receptor (beta chain) is from a study of blood T cell repertoires in COVID-19. At the level of the study: PBMCs, B-cell-depleted T cells, or T cells provided the cDNA or gDNA that made up the material.

Original analysis: Using reference gene primer amplification, nucleated cell counts were estimated. The repertoire was sequenced with immunoSEQ multiplex PCR; TCRdb's copy has only in-frame clones and lacks some. V and J calls and clone size are those listed in that table; D and trimming were worked out from the DNA. The sample consists of 35,000 to 50,000 clones, approximately 83% of them appearing once. Germline V gene lookup returns CDR1 LGHDT and CDR2 YNNKEL (reference sequence). Trimming cost V 5 bases and J 8 bases, with 21 bases left between them. The CDR3 is 16 residues long. The genes are TRBV3-1 (or the pseudogene TRBV3-2) and TRBJ1-4; D is perhaps TRBD1 (6 bases). The sequenced sample consisted of peripheral blood. This clonotype was sampled from a human donor with acute or convalescent COVID-19. The donor label of this sample is uncertain. Here the CDR3 reads CASSSPSRGAREKLFF. In DNA, the CDR3 is TGTGCCAGCAGCTCCCCCTCCAGGGGAGCTAGAGAAAAACTGTTTTTT.